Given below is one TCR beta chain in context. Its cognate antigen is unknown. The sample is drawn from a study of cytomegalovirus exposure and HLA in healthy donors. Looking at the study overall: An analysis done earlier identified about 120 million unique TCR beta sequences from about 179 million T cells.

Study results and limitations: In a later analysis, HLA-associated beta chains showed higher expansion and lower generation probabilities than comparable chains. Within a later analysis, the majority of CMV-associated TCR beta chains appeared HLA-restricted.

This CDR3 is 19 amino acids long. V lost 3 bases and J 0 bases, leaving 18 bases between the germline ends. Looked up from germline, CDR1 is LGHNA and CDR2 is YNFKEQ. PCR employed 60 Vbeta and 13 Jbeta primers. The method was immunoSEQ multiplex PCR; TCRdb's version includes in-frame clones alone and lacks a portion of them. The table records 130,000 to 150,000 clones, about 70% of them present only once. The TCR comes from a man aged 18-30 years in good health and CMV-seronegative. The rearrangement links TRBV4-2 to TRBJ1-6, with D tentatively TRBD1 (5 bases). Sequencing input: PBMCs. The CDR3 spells CASSHPAGRVSSYNSPLHF. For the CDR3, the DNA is TGTGCCAGCAGCCACCCCGCGGGACGCGTGAGCTCCTATAATTCACCCCTCCACTTT.